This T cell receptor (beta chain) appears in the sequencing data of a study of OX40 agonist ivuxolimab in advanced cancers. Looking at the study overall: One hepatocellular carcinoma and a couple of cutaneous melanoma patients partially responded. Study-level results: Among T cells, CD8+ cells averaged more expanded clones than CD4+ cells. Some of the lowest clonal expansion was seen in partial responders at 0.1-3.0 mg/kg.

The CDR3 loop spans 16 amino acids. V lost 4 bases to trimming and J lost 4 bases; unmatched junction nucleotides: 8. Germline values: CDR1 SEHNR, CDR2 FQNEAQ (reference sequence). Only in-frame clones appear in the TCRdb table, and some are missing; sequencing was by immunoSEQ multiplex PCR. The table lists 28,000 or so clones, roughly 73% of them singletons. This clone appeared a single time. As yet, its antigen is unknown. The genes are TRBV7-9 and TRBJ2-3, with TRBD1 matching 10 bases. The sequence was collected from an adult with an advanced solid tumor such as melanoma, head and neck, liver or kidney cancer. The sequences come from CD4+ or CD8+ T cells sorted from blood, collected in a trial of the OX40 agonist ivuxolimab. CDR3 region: CASSSGQGEFADTQYF. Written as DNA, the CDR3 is TGTGCCAGCAGCTCCGGACAGGGGGAGTTTGCAGATACGCAGTATTTT.